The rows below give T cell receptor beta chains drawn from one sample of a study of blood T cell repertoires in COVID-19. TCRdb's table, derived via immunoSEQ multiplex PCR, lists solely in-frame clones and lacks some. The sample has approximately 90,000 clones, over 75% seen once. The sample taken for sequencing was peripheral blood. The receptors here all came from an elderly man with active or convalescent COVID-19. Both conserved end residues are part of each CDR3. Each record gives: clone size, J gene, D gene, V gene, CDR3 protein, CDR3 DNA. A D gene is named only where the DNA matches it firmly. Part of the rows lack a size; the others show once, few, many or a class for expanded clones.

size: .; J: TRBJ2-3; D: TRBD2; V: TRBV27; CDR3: CASSPQTSGGTDTQYF; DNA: TGTGCCAGCAGTCCCCAGACTAGCGGGGGCACAGATACGCAGTATTTT
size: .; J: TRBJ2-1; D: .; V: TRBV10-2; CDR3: CASRPRELNYNEQFF; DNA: TGCGCCAGCAGGCCACGGGAGCTAAACTACAATGAGCAGTTCTTC
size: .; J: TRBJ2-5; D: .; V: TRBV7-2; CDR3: CASSFPGGRETQYF; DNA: TGTGCCAGCAGCTTTCCGGGGGGCCGAGAGACCCAGTACTTC
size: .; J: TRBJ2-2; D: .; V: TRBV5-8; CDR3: CASTTWSGVAGELFF; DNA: TGTGCCAGCACCACATGGTCGGGGGTGGCCGGGGAGCTGTTTTTT
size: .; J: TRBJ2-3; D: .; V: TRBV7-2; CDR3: CASSLAPGVGDTQYF; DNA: TGTGCCAGCAGCTTAGCTCCCGGGGTGGGAGATACGCAGTATTTT
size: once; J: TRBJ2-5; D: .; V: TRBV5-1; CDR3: CASSLQGLETQYF; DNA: TGCGCCAGCAGCTTACAGGGTTTAGAGACCCAGTACTTC
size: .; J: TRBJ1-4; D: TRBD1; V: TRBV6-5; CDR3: CASSYTPGQGAEKLFF; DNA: TGTGCCAGCAGTTACACGCCGGGACAGGGGGCGGAAAAACTGTTTTTT
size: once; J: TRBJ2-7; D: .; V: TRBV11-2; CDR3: CASRKDSAEQYF; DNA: TGTGCCAGCAGGAAGGACAGTGCCGAGCAGTACTTC
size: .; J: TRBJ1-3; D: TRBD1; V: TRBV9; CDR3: CARRGQGTSGNTIYF; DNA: TGTGCCAGAAGGGGGCAGGGTACCTCTGGAAACACCATATATTTT
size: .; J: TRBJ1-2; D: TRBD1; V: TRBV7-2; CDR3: CASSPRTGGGGYTF; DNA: TGTGCCAGCAGCCCGAGGACAGGGGGAGGTGGCTACACCTTC
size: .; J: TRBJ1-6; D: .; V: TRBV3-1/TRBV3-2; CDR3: CASSPVPQSPLHF; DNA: TGTGCCAGCAGCCCAGTACCGCAGTCCCCCCTCCACTTT
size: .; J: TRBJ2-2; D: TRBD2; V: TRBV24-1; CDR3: CATGKLAGGSRNTGELFF; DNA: TGTGCCACCGGAAAGCTAGCGGGGGGGTCCCGCAACACCGGGGAGCTGTTTTTT
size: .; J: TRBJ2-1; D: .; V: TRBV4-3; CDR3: CASSPELGLGWQFF; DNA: TGCGCCAGCAGCCCGGAGTTGGGGCTAGGGTGGCAGTTCTTC
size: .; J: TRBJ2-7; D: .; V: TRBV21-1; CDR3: CASSKIRLDGLAGNEQYF; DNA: TGTGCCAGCAGCAAAATACGTCTGGACGGACTAGCGGGGAACGAGCAGTACTTC
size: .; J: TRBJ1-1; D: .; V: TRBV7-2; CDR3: CASSLVAGNTEAFF; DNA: TGTGCCAGCAGCTTAGTGGCGGGGAACACTGAAGCTTTCTTT
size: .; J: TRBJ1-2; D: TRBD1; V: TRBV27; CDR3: CASSLIRGGNELYYGYTF; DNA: TGTGCCAGCAGTTTAATAAGAGGGGGCAACGAACTATACTATGGCTACACCTTC
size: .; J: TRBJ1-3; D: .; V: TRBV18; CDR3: CASSPQWGSVSGNTIYF; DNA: TGTGCCAGCTCACCTCAGTGGGGCAGCGTCTCTGGAAACACCATATATTTT
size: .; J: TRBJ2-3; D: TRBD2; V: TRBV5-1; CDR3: CASSLAASGEDTQYF; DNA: TGCGCCAGCAGCTTGGCAGCTAGCGGGGAAGATACGCAGTATTTT
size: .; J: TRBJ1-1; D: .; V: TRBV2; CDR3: CASRLDRNVNTEAFF; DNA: TGTGCCAGTAGACTCGACAGGAACGTGAACACTGAAGCTTTCTTT
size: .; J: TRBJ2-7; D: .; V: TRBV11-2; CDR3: CASSLEWRSSYEQYF; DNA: TGTGCCAGCAGCTTAGAATGGCGGAGCTCCTACGAGCAGTACTTC
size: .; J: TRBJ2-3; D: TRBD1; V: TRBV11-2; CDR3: CASSSRGTGYTDTQYF; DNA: TGTGCCAGCAGCTCGCGGGGGACAGGGTACACAGATACGCAGTATTTT
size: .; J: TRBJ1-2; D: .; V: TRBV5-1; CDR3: CASSRGEGAYGYTF; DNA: TGCGCCAGCAGCCGGGGTGAGGGCGCCTATGGCTACACCTTC
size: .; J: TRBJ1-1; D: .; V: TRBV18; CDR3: CASSPARGGEAFF; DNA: TGTGCCAGCTCACCAGCAAGGGGGGGGGAAGCTTTCTTT
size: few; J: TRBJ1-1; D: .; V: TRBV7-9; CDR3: CASSERPQGEAFF; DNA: TGTGCCAGCAGCGAGCGACCCCAGGGTGAAGCTTTCTTT
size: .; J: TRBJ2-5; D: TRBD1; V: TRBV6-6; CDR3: CASIPGTEYQETQYF; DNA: TGTGCCAGCATTCCCGGGACAGAATACCAAGAGACCCAGTACTTC
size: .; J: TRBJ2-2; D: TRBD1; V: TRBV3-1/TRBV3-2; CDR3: CASSIQGPGELFF; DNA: TGTGCCAGCAGCATACAGGGGCCCGGGGAGCTGTTTTTT
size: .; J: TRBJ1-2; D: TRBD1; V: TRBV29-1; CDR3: CSVEGQGNYGYTF; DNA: TGCAGCGTTGAGGGACAGGGGAACTATGGCTACACCTTC
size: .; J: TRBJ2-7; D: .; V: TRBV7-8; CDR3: CASSTDSYEQYF; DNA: TGTGCCAGCAGCACCGACAGTTACGAGCAGTACTTC
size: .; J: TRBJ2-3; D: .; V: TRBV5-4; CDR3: CASSLGGIIQGREDTQYF; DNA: TGTGCCAGCAGCTTGGGCGGAATAATCCAGGGTAGGGAAGATACGCAGTATTTT
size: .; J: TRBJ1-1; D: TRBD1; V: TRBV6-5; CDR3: CASGGATGVNTEAFF; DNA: TGTGCCAGCGGCGGGGCGACAGGGGTTAACACTGAAGCTTTCTTT
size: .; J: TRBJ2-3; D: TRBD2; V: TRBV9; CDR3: CASTTSGGADTQYF; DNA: TGTGCCAGCACGACTAGCGGGGGGGCAGATACGCAGTATTTT
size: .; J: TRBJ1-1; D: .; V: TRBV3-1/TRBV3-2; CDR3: CASSQVQGGGTEAFF; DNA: TGTGCCAGCAGCCAAGTGCAAGGGGGTGGGACTGAAGCTTTCTTT
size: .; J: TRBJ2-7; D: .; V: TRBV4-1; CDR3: CASSQLGTRGPYEQYF; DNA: TGCGCCAGCAGCCAATTAGGGACACGTGGCCCCTACGAGCAGTACTTC
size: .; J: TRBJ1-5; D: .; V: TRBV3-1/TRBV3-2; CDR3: CASSQGNGGAYQPQHF; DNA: TGTGCCAGCAGCCAAGGGAACGGAGGGGCGTATCAGCCCCAGCATTTT
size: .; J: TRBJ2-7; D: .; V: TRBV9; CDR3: CASSVDPQGPSSYEQYF; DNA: TGTGCCAGCAGCGTAGACCCTCAGGGCCCAAGCTCCTACGAGCAGTACTTC